This T cell receptor beta chain came from a study of cytomegalovirus exposure and HLA in healthy donors. The CDR3 is 13 residues long. Trimming cost V 5 bases and J 8 bases, with 18 bases left between them. In germline, CDR1 is SQVTM, CDR2 ANQGSEA. 60 Vbeta and 13 Jbeta primers were used in PCR. The repertoire was sequenced with immunoSEQ multiplex PCR; TCRdb's copy has only in-frame clones and lacks some. The data show roughly 130,000 clones, approximately 81% seen once. This receptor was identified in a man in his late teens or twenties in good health and CMV-seronegative. Input material: PBMCs. The chain is built from TRBV29-1 and TRBJ1-2; possible D gene TRBD1, 5 bases. The CDR3: CSVMAGWLSGYTF. DNA for the CDR3: TGCAGCGTTATGGCAGGGTGGTTATCGGGCTACACCTTC. The full variable domain, with the rest looked up from reference TRBV29-1 and TRBJ1-2, is SAVISQKPSRDICQRGTSLTIQCQVDSQVTMMFWYRQQPGQSLTLIATANQGSEATYESGFVIDKFPISRPNLTFSTLTVSNMSPEDSSIYLCSVMAGWLSGYTFGSGTRLTVV.